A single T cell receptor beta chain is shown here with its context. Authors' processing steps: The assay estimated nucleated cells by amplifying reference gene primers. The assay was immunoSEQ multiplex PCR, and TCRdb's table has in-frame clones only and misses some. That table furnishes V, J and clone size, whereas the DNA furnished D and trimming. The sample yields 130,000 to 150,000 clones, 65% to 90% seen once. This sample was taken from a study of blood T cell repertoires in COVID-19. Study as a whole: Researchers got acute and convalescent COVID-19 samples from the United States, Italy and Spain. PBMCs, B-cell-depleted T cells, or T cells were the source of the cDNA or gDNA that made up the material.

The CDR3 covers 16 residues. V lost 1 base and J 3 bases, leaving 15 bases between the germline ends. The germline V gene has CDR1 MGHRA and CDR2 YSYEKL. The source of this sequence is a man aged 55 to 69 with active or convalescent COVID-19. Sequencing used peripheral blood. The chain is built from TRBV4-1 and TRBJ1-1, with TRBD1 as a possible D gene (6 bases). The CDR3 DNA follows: TGCGCCAGCAGCCAAGTTAGGACAGTTCGGGACACTGAAGCTTTCTTT. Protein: CASSQVRTVRDTEAFF.